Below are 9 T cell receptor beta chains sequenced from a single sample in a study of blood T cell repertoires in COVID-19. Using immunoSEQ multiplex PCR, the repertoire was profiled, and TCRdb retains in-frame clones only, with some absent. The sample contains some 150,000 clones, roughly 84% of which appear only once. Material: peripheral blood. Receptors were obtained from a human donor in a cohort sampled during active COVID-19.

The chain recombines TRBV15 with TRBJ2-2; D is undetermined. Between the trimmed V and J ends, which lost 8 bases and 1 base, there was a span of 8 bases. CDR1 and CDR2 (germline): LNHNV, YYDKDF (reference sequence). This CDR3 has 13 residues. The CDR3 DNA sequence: TGTGCCACCGAACAGAGGAACACCGGGGAGCTGTTTTTT. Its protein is CATEQRNTGELFF.

This CDR3 reads CASSKPTSGVSTDTQYF. The CDR3 DNA reads as TGTGCCAGCAGCAAACCTACTAGCGGTGTCAGCACAGATACGCAGTATTTT. The V and J genes are TRBV21-1 and TRBJ2-3; the table's D call, TRBD2, has no DNA check behind it. TRBV21-1 is described as a pseudogene. The CDR3 is made up of 17 amino acids.

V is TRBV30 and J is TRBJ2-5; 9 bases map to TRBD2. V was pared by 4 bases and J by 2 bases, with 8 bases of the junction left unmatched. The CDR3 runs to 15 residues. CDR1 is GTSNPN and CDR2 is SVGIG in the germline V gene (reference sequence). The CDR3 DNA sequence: TGTGCCTGGACTTCGGCGCGGGGGGGTCAAGAGACCCAGTACTTC. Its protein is CAWTSARGGQETQYF.

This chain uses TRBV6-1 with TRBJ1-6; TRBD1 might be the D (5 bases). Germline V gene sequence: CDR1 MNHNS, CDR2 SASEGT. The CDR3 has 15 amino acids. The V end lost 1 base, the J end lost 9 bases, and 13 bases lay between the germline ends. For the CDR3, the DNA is TGTGCCAGCAGTGAAGTGGGGGGATCAGGTTCACCCCTCCACTTT. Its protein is CASSEVGGSGSPLHF.

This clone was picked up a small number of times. CDR3 nucleotides: TGTGCCATCAGCAAGGACAGGGGGCATAATGAAAAACTGTTTTTT. Residues: CAISKDRGHNEKLFF. V is TRBV10-3 and J is TRBJ1-4; 11 bases match TRBD1. There are 15 residues in the CDR3. From germline, CDR1 is ENHRY and CDR2 SYGVKD. The ends lost 6 bases at V and 4 bases at J; junction bases unmatched: 4.

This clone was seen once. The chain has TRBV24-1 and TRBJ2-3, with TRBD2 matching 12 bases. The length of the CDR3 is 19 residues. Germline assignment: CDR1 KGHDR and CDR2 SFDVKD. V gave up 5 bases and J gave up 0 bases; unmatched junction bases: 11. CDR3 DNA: TGTGCCACCAGTGGGCCGACTAGCGGGAGCGATGCTAGCACAGATACGCAGTATTTT. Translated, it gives CATSGPTSGSDASTDTQYF.

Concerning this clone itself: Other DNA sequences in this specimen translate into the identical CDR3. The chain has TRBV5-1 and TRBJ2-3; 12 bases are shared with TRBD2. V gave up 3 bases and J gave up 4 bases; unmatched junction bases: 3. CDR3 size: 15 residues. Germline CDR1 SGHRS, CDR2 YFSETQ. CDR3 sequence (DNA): TGCGCCAGCAGCTCGGGACTAGCGGGTTCAGATACGCAGTATTTT. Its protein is CASSSGLAGSDTQYF.

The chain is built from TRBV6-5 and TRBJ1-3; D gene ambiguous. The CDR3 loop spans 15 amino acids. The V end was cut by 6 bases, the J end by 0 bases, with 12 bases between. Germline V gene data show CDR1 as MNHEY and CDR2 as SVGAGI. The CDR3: CASSDGPTSGNTIYF. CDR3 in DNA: TGTGCCAGCAGCGATGGGCCGACCTCTGGAAACACCATATATTTT.

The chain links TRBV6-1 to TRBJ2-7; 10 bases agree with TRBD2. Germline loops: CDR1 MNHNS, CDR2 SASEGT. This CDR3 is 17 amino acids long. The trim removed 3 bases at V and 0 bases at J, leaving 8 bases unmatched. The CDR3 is CASSDGSGGPSSYEQYF. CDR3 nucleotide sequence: TGTGCCAGCAGTGACGGTAGCGGGGGGCCGAGCTCCTACGAGCAGTACTTC.